The 2 T cell receptor beta chains listed next were all sequenced from one sample in a study of response to subunit inactivated influenza vaccine. A single record per CDR3 protein comes from TCRdb applying MiXCR to the RT-PCR reads. The table shows fewer than 600,000 distinct CDR3 sequences, with approximately 7.2% occurring only once. The input for sequencing was PBMCs from blood, taken less than 25 months after vaccination. The receptors shown here come from a man aged 50 to 69 who received an inactivated influenza vaccine.

The sample holds a few counts of this clonotype. The rearrangement joins TRBV6-1 to TRBJ2-7; D possibly corresponds to TRBD2 (6 bases). Germline values: CDR1 MNHNS, CDR2 SASEGT. CDR3 size: 14 residues. The V gene lost 5 bases and the J gene lost 1 base, with 12 bases spanning the gap. CDR3 nucleotide sequence: TGTGCCAGCAGTAGACTAGGAGGATCCTACGAGCAGTACTTC. This codes for CASSRLGGSYEQYF.

This clonotype has only a few counts. J is TRBJ2-1 and V is TRBV4-3; TRBD1 might be the D (6 bases). This CDR3 region has 15 residues. Per germline, CDR1 LGHNA and CDR2 YSLEER. The V end lost 0 bases, the J end lost 6 bases, and 12 bases lay between the germline ends. CDR3 in DNA: TGCGCCAGCAGCCAAGAACAGGGTCCGTTCAATGAGCAGTTCTTC. This translates into CASSQEQGPFNEQFF.